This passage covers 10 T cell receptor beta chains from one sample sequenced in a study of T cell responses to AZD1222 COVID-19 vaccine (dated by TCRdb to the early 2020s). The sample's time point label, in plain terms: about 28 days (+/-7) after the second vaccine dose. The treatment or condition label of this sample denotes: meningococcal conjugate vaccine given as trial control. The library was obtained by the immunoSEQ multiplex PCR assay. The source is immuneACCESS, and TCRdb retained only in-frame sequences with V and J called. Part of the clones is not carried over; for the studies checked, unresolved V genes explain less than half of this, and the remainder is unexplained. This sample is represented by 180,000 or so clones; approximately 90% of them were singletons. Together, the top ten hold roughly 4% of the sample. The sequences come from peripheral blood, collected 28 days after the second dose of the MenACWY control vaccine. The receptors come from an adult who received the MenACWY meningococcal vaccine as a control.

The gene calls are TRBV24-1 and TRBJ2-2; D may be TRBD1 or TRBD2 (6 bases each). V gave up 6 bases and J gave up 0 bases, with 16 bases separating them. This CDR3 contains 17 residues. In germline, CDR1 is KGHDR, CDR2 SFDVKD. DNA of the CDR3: TGTGCCACCAGTCCTGCGGGACAATTAACGAACACCGGGGAGCTGTTTTTT. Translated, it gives CATSPAGQLTNTGELFF.

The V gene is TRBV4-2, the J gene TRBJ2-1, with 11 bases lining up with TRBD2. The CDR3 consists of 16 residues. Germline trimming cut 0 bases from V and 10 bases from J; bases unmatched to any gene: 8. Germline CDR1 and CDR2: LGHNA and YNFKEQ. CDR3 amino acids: CASSQDIGRLAGEQFF. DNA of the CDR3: TGTGCCAGCAGCCAAGATATAGGGAGACTAGCGGGAGAGCAGTTCTTC.

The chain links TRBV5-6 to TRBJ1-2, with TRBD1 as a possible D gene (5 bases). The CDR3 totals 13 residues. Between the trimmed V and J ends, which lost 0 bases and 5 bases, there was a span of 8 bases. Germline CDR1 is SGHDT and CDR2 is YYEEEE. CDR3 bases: TGTGCCAGCAGCTTGGGTCGACAGTATGGCTACACCTTC. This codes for CASSLGRQYGYTF.

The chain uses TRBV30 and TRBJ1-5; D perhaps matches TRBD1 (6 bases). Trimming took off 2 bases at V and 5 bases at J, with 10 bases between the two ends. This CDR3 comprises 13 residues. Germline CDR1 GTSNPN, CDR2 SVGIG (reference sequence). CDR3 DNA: TGTGCCTGGAGTACACAGGGACATCAGCCCCAGCATTTT. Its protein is CAWSTQGHQPQHF.

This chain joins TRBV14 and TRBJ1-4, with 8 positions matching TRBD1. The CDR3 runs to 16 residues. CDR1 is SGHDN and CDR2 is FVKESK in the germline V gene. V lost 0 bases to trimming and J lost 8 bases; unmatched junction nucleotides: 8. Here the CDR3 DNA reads TGTGCCAGCAGCCAAGATCGTCTCAGGGGGCCGGAAAAACTGTTTTTT. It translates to CASSQDRLRGPEKLFF.

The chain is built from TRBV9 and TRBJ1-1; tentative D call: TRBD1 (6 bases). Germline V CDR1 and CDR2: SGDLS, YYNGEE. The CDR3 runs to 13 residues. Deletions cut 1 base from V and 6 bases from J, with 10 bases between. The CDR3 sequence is CASSVLTGSEAFF. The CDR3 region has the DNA TGTGCCAGCAGCGTACTAACAGGGTCTGAAGCTTTCTTT.

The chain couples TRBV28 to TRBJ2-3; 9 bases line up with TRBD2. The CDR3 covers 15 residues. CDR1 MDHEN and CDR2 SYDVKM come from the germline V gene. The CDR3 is CALGGSGRGGDTQYF. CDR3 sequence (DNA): TGTGCTCTGGGGGGTAGCGGGAGAGGAGGGGATACGCAGTATTTT.

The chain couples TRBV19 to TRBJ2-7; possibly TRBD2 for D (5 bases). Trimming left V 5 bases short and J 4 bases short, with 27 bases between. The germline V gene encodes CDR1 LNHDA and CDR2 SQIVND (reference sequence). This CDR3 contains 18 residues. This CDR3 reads CASSWRRQSRDTEYEQYF. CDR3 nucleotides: TGTGCCAGTAGTTGGAGGAGGCAGTCAAGGGATACCGAATACGAGCAGTACTTC.

CDR3 loop: CASSPDYEQYF. CDR3 coding DNA: TGTGCCAGCAGCCCCGACTACGAGCAGTACTTC. The chain links TRBV7-9 to TRBJ2-7; no firm D call. CDR3 length: 11 residues. Per germline, CDR1 SEHNR and CDR2 FQNEAQ (reference sequence). V lost 5 bases, J lost 3 bases, and 5 bases lay in between.

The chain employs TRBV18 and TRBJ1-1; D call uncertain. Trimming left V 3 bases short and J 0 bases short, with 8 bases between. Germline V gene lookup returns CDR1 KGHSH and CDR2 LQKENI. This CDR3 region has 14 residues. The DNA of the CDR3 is TGTGCCAGCTCACCTGGGATAATGAACACTGAAGCTTTCTTT. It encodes CASSPGIMNTEAFF.